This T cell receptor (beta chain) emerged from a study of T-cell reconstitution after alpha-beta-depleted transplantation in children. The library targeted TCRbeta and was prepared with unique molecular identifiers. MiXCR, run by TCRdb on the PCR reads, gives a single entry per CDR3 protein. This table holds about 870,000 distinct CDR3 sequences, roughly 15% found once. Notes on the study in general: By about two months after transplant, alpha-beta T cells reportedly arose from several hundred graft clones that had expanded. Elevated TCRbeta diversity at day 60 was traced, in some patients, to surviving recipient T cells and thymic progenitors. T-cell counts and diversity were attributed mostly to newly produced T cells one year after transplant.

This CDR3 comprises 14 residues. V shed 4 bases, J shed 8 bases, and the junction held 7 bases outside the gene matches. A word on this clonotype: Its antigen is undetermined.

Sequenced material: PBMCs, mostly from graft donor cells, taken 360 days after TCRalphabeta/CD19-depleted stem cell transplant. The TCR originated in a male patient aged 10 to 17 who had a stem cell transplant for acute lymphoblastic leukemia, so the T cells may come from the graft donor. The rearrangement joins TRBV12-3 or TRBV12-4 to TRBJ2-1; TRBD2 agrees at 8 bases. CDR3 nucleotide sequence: TGTGCCAGCAGTTCTGGCGGGAGGATCGATGAGCAGTTCTTC. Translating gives CASSSGGRIDEQFF.